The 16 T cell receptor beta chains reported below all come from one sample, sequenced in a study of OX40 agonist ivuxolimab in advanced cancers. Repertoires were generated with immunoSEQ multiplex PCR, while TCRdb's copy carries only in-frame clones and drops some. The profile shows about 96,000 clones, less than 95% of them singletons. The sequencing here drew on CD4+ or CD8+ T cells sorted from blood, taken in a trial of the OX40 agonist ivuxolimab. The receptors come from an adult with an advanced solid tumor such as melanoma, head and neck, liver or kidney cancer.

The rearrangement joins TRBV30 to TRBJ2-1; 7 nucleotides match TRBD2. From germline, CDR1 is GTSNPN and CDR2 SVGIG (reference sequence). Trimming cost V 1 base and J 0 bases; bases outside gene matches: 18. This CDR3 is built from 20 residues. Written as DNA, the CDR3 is TGTGCCTGGAGTGGGGGGGGTCTCGGGAGGACCTTAAGCTCCTACAATGAGCAGTTCTTC. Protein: CAWSGGGLGRTLSSYNEQFF.

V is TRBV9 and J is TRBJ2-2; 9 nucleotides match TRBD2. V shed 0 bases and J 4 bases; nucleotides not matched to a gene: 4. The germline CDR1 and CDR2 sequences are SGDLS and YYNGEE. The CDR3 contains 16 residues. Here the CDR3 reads CASSVVAGGGTGELFF. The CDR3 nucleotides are TGTGCCAGCAGCGTAGTGGCGGGAGGGGGCACCGGGGAGCTGTTTTTT.

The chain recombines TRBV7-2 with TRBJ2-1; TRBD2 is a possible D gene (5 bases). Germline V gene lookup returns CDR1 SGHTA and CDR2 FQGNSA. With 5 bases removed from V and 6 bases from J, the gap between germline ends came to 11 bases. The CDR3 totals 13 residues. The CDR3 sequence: CASSKDWINEQFF. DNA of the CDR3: TGTGCCAGCAGCAAGGACTGGATCAATGAGCAGTTCTTC.

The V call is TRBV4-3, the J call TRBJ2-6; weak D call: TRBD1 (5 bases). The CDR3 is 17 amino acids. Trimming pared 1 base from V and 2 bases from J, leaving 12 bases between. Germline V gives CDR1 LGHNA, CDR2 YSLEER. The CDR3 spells CASSQGPAGPGANVLTF. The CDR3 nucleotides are TGCGCCAGCAGCCAAGGCCCCGCAGGGCCTGGGGCCAACGTCCTGACTTTC.

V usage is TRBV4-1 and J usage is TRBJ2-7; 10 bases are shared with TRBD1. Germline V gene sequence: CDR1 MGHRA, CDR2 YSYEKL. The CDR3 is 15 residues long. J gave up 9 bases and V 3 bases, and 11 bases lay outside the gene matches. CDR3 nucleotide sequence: TGCGCCAGCAGCCAGATGGGACAGGGGTCCCAAGGGCAGTACTTC. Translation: CASSQMGQGSQGQYF.

CDR3 sequence reads: CASSRGGLSSYNEQFF. Written as DNA, the CDR3 is TGTGCCAGCAGCAGGGGGGGCTTGAGCTCCTACAATGAGCAGTTCTTC. The genes are TRBV11-3 and TRBJ2-1, with D maybe TRBD2 (7 bases). This CDR3 is built from 16 residues. Trimming took 5 bases from V and 0 from J, leaving 14 bases between them. The germline CDR1 and CDR2 sequences are SGHNT and YENEEA.

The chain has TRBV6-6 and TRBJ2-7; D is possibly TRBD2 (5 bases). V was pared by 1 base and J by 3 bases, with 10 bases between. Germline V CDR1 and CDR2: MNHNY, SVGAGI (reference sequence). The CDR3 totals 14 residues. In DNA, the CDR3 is TGTGCCAGCAGTTACTACCCACGGGACTACGAGCAGTACTTC. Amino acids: CASSYYPRDYEQYF.

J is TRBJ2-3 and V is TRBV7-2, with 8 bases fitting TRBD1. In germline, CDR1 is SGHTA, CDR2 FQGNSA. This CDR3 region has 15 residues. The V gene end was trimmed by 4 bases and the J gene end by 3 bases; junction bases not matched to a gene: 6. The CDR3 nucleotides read TGTGCCAGCAGCTCCATGGGACAGGTTACAGATACGCAGTATTTT. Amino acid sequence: CASSSMGQVTDTQYF.

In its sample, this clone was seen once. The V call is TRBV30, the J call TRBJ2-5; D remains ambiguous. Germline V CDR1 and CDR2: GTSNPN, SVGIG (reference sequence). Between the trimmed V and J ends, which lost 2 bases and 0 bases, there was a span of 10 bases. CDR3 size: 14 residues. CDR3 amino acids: CAWSLRVYQETQYF. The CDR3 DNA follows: TGTGCCTGGAGTCTGAGAGTGTACCAAGAGACCCAGTACTTC.

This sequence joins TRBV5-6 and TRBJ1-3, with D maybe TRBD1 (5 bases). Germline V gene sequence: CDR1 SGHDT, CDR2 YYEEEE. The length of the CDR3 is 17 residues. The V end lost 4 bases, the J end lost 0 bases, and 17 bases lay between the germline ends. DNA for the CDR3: TGTGCCAGCAGCATAAGATACAGGAGCAGCTCTGGAAACACCATATATTTT. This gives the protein CASSIRYRSSSGNTIYF.

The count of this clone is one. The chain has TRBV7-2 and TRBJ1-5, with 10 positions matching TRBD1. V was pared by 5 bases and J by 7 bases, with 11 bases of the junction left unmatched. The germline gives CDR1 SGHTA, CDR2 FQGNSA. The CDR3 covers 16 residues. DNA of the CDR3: TGTGCCAGCAGCCCGGAGGGACAGGGGAAAGGACAGCCCCAGCATTTT. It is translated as CASSPEGQGKGQPQHF.

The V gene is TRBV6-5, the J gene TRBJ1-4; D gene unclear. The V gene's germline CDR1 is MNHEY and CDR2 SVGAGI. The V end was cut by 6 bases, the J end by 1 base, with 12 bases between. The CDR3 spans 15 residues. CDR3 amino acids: CASSSTYVTNEKLFF. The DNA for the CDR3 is TGTGCCAGCAGCTCTACGTATGTAACTAATGAAAAACTGTTTTTT.

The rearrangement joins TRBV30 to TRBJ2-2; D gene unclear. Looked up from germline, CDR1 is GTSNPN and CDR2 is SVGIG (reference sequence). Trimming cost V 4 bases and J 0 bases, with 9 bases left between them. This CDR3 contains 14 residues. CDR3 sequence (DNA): TGTGCCTGGAAAAGACATTCGAACACCGGGGAGCTGTTTTTT. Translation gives CAWKRHSNTGELFF.

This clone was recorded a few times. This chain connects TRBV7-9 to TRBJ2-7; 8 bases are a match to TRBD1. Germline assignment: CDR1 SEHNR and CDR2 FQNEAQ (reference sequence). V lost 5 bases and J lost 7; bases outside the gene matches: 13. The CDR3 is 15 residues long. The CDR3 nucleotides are TGTGCCAGCAGCCTCAGGGGGCGCGTTATGGAGGAGCAGTACTTC. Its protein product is CASSLRGRVMEEQYF.

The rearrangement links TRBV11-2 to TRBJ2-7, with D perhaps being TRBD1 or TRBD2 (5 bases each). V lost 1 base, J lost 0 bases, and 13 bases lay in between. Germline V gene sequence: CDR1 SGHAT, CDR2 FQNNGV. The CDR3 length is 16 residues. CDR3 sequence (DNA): TGTGCCAGCAGCTTAGTGCATGGGGGATTCTCCTACGAGCAGTACTTC. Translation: CASSLVHGGFSYEQYF.

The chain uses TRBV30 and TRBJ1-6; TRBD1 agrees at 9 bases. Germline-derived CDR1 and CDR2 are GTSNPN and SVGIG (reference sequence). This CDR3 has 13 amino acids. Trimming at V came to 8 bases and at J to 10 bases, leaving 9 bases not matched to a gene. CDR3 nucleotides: TGTGCCGGATTTGGGACAGGGACATCACCCCTCCACTTT. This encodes CAGFGTGTSPLHF.